This entry concerns a single TCR beta chain. Its specificity is unknown. These data originate in a study of T cell repertoires in cytomegalovirus infection. Study summary: Public TCR beta signatures were indicative of both CMV infection and a matching HLA type.

Using its own MiXCR run on the reads, TCRdb lists one record per CDR3 protein. In the table there are 600,000 to 700,000 distinct CDR3 sequences, 30% to 40% of which are singletons. With V trimmed by 4 bases and J by 4 bases, 14 bases remained unmatched. Germline V gives CDR1 MNHNS, CDR2 SASEGT. The CDR3 extends over 17 amino acids. Whole-study findings and limits: Dominating the ex vivo response were TCR beta clonotypes that were CMV-specific and HLA-C-restricted.

The clonotype comes from a human donor in good health (CMV status not recorded). Some clones in this sample may be carry-over from other donors' samples. The sample here was cultured PBMCs, taken from culture after CMV antigen stimulation. This sequence joins TRBV6-1 and TRBJ2-5; 8 bases line up with TRBD2. Here the CDR3 reads CASSVRGGPRAVETQYF. CDR3 bases: TGTGCCAGCAGTGTCCGCGGGGGGCCAAGGGCTGTAGAGACCCAGTACTTC.